This T cell receptor (beta chain) comes out of a study of cytomegalovirus exposure and HLA in healthy donors. Notes on the study in general: Most sequenced TCRs were rare (though some public TCRs occurred in many donors). The tendency of first-cohort TCR clusters to co-occur in the 90 to 150 validation repertoires was the finding of a later analysis. Associated with cytomegalovirus, according to the listing, were approximately 160 TCR beta chains.

Sequenced by immunoSEQ multiplex PCR; TCRdb stores in-frame clones only, minus some. This sample carries around 300,000 clones, approximately 86% of them seen once, and the ten largest clones take roughly 1.2%. The donors were part of the validation cohort, which consisted of about 130 subjects and was separate from the first cohort of under 750 subjects. In regard to this clone: The antigen is undetermined.

The receptor's source is a woman aged 30 to 39 in good health and CMV-seropositive. Material: PBMCs.

CDR3: CASSYRQKNSPLHF. DNA for the CDR3: TGTGCCAGCAGTTATCGGCAGAAGAATTCACCCCTCCACTTT. The chain joins TRBV6-5 to TRBJ1-6; D call uncertain. CDR1 is MNHEY and CDR2 is SVGAGI in the germline V gene. Trimming cost V 3 bases and J 7 bases, with 10 bases left between them. The CDR3 spans 14 residues.